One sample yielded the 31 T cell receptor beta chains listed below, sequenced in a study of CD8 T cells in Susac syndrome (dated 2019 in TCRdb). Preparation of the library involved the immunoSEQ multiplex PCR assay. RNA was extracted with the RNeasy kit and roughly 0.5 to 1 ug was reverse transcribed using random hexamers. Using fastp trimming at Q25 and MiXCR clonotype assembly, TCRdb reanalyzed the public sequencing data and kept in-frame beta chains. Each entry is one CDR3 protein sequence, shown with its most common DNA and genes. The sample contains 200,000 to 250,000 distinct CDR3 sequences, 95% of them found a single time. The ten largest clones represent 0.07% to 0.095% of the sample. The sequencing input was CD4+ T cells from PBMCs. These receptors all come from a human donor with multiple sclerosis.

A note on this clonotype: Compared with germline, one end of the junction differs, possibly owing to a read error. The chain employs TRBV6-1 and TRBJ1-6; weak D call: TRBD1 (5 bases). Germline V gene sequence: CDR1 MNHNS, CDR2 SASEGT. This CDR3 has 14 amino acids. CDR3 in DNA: TGTGCCAGCAGCGAAGGTCGGGGGAATTCACCCCTCCACTTT. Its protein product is CASSEGRGNSPLHF.

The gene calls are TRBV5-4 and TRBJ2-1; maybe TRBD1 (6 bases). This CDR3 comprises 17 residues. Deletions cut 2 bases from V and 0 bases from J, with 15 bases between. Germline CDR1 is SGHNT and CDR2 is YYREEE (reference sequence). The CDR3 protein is CASSLPGQLISYNEQFF. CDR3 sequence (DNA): TGTGCCAGCAGCTTACCTGGACAGTTAATCTCCTACAATGAGCAGTTCTTC. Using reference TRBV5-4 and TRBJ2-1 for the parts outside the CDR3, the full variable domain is ETGVTQSPTHLIKTRGQQVTLRCSSQSGHNTVSWYQQALGQGPQFIFQYYREEENGRGNFPPRFSGLQFPNYSSELNVNALELDDSALYLCASSLPGQLISYNEQFFGPGTRLTVL.

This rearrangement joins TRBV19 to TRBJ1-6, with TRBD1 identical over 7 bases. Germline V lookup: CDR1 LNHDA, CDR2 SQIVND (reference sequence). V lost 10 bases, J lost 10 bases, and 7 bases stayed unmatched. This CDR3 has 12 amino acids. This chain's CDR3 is CATSGQSSPLHF. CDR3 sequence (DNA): TGTGCCACCTCGGGACAGAGCTCACCCCTCCACTTT.

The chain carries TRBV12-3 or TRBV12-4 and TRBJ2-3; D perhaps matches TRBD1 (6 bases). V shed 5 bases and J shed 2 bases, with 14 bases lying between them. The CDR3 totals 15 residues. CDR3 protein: CASSPRTVFTDTQYF. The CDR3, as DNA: TGTGCCAGCAGTCCCAGGACAGTTTTCACAGATACGCAGTATTTT.

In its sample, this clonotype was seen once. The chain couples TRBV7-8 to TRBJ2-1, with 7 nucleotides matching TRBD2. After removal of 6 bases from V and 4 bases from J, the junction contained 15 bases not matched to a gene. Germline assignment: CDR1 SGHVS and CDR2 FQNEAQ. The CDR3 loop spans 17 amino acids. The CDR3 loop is CASSSRLPGLPYNEQFF. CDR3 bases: TGTGCCAGCAGTTCACGCCTCCCGGGACTACCTTACAATGAGCAGTTCTTC.

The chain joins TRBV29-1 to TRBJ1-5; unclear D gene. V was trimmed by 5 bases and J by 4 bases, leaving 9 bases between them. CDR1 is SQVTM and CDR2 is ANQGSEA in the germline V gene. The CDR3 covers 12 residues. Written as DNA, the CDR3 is TGCAGCGTTTCGCAGTCTAATCAGCCCCAGCATTTT. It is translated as CSVSQSNQPQHF.

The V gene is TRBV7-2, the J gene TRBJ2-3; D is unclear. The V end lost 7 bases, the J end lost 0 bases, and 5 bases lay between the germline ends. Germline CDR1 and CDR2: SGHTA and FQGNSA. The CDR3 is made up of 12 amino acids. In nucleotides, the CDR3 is TGTGCCAGCACGTCTAGCACAGATACGCAGTATTTT. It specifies CASTSSTDTQYF.

The CDR3 bases are TGTGCGGTAAGGACAGGGAATGAGCAGTTCTTC. It encodes CAVRTGNEQFF. The chain joins TRBV12-3 or TRBV12-4 to TRBJ2-1; the match to TRBD1 covers 8 bases. The CDR3 loop spans 11 amino acids.

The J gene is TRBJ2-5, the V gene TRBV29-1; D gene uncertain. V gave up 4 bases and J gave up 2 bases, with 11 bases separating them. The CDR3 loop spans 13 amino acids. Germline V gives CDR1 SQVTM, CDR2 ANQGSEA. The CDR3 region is CSVGRVQQETQYF. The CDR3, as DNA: TGCAGCGTTGGTAGGGTACAACAAGAGACCCAGTACTTC. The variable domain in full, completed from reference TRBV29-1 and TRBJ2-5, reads SAVISQKPSRDICQRGTSLTIQCQVDSQVTMMFWYRQQPGQSLTLIATANQGSEATYESGFVIDKFPISRPNLTFSTLTVSNMSPEDSSIYLCSVGRVQQETQYFGPGTRLLVL.

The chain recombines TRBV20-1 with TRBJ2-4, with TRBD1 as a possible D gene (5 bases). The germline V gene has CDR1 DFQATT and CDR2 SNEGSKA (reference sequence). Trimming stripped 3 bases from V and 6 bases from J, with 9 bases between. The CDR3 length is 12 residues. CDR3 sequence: CSASRGPNIQYF. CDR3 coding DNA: TGCAGTGCTAGTAGGGGCCCAAACATTCAGTACTTC.

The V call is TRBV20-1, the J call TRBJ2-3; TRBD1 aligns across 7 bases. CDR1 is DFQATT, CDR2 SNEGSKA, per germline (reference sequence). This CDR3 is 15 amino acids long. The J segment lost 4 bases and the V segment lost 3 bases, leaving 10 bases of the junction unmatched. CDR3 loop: CSARTLRGKSDTQYF. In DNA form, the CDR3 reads TGCAGTGCTAGGACCCTCAGGGGGAAGTCAGATACGCAGTATTTT.

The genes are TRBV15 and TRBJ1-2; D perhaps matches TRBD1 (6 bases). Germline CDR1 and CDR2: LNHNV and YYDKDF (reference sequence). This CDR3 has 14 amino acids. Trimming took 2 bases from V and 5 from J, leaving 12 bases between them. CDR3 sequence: CATSRSRGAYGYTF. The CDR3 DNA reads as TGTGCCACCAGCAGATCCAGGGGCGCTTATGGCTACACCTTC.

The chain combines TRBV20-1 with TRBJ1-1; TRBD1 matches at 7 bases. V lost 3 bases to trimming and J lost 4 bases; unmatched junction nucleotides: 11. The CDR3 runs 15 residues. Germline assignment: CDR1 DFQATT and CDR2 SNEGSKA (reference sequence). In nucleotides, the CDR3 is TGCAGTGCTAGCACATCGACAGGGTTGGGCACTGAAGCTTTCTTT. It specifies CSASTSTGLGTEAFF.

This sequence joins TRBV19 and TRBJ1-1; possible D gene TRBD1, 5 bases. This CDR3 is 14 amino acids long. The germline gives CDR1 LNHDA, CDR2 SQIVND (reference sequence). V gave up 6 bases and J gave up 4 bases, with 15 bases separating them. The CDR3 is CASRIEGRSTEAFF. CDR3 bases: TGTGCCAGTAGGATCGAGGGGCGCAGCACTGAAGCTTTCTTT.

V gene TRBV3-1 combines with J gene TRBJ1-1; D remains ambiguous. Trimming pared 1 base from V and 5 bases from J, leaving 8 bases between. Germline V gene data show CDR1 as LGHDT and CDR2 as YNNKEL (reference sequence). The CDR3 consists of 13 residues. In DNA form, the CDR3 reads TGTGCCAGCAGCCAAGCGGGCGGGACTGAAGCTTTCTTT. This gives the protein CASSQAGGTEAFF.

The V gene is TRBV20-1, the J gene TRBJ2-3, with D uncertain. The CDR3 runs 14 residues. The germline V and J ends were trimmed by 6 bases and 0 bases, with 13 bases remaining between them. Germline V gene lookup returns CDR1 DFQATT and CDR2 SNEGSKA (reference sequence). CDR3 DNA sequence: TGCAGTGCCAGATTCGGTCCTAGCACAGATACGCAGTATTTT. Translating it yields CSARFGPSTDTQYF.

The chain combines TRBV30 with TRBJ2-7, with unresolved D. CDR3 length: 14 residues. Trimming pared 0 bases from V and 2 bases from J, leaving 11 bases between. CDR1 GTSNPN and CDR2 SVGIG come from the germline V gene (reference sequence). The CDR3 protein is CAWSVNNGPYEQYV. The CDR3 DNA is TGTGCCTGGAGTGTTAATAACGGACCCTACGAGCAGTACGTC.

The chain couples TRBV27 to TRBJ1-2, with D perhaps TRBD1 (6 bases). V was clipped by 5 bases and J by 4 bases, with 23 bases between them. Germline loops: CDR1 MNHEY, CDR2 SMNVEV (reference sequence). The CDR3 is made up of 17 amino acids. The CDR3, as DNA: TGTGCCAGCAGTCCCTCGGGGGGCGATAGGACCTCCTATGGCTACACCTTC. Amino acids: CASSPSGGDRTSYGYTF.

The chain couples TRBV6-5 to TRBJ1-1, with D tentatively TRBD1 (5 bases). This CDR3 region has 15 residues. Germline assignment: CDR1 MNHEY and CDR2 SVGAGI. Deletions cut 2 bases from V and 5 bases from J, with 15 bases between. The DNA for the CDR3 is TGTGCCAGCAGTTACGACGGGGCCGGGGGTACTGAAGCTTTCTTT. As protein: CASSYDGAGGTEAFF.

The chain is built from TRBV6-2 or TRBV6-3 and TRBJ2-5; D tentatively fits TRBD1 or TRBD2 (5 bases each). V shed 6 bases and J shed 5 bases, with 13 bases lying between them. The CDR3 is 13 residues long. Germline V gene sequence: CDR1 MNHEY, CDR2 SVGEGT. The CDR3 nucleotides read TGTGCCAGCAGCGCCGGGACGACGGAGACCCAGTACTTC. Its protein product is CASSAGTTETQYF.

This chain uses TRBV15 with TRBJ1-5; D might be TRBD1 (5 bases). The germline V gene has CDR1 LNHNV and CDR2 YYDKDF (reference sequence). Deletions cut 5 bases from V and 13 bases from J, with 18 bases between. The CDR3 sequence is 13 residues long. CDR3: CATSPGGSSTQHF. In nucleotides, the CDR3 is TGTGCCACCAGCCCCGGGGGGAGCTCCACGCAGCATTTT.

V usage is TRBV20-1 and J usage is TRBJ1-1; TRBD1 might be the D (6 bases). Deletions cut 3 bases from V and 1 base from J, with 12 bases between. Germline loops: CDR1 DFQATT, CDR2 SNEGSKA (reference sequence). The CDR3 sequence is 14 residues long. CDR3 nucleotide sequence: TGCAGTGCTAGGAAGGGGGGCCCGAACACTGAAGCTTTCTTT. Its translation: CSARKGGPNTEAFF.

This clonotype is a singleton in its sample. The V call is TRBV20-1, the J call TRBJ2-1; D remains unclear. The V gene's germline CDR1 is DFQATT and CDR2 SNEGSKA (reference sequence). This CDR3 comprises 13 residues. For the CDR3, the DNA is TGCAGCTGCGGCGGACCAAACTACAATGAGCAGTTCTTC. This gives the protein CSCGGPNYNEQFF.

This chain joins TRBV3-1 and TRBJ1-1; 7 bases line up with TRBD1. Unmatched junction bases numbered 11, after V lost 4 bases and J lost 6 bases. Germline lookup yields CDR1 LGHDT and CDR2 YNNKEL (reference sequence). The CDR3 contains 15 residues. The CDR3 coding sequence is TGTGCCAGCAGCCGCCGGGACAGACCAAGGGCTGAAGCTTTCTTT. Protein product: CASSRRDRPRAEAFF.

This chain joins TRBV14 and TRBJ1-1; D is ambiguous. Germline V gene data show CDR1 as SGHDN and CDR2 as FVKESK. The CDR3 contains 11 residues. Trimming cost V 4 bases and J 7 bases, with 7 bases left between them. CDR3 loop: CASSPLSEAFF. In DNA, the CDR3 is TGTGCCAGCAGCCCCCTCAGTGAAGCTTTCTTT. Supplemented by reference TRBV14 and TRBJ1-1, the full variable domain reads EAGVTQFPSHSVIEKGQTVTLRCDPISGHDNLYWYRRVMGKEIKFLLHFVKESKQDESGMPNNRFLAERTGGTYSTLKVQPAELEDSGVYFCASSPLSEAFFGQGTRLTVV.

DNA of the CDR3: TGTGCCAGCAGCCAAGATCTGGCCCCCCCAGATACGCAGTATTTT. Its translation: CASSQDLAPPDTQYF. The J gene is TRBJ2-3, the V gene TRBV3-1; D is ambiguous. The V end was cut by 0 bases, the J end by 4 bases, with 11 bases between. Germline-derived CDR1 and CDR2 are LGHDT and YNNKEL (reference sequence). This CDR3 has 15 residues.

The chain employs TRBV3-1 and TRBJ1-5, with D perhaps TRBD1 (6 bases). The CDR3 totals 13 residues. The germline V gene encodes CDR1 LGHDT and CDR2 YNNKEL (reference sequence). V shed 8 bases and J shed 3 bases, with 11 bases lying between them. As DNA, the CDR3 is TGTGCCAGCTCCAACAGGGTCAATCAGCCCCAGCATTTT. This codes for CASSNRVNQPQHF.

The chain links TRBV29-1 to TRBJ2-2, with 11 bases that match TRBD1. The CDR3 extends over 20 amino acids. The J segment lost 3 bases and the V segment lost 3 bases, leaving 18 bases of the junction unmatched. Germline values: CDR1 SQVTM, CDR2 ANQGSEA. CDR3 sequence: CSVEPLTPGQGAADTGELFF. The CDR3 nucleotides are TGCAGCGTTGAGCCCCTCACGCCCGGACAGGGGGCAGCGGACACCGGGGAGCTGTTTTTT.

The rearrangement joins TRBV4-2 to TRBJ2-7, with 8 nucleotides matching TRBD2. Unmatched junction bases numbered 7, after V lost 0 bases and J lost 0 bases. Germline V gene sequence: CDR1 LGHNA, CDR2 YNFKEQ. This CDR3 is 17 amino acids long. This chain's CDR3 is CASSQDPSGGPSYEQYF. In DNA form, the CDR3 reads TGTGCCAGCAGCCAAGACCCAAGCGGGGGCCCCTCCTACGAGCAGTACTTC.

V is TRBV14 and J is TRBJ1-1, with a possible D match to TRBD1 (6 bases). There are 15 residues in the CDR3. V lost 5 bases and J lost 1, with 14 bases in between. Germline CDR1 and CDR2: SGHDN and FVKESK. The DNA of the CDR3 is TGTGCCAGCAGCTACGTGGGGGGGGCGAACACTGAAGCTTTCTTT. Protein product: CASSYVGGANTEAFF.

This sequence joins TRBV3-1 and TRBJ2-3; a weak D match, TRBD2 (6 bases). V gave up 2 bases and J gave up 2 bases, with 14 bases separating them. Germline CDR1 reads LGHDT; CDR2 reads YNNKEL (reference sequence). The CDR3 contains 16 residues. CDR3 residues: CASSQIAGSFTDTQYF. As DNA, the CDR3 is TGTGCCAGCAGCCAAATCGCGGGGAGCTTCACAGATACGCAGTATTTT.